Below are 32 T cell receptor beta chains sequenced from a single sample in a study of response to subunit inactivated influenza vaccine. TCRdb re-called the RT-PCR reads through MiXCR, storing one row per CDR3 protein. The sample lists roughly 570,000 distinct CDR3 sequences; roughly 13% were seen once. The starting material was PBMCs from blood, obtained 35 to 45 days after vaccination. All receptors come from a man aged 45-60 years who received an inactivated influenza vaccine.

This clonotype was recorded many times. The V and J genes are TRBV12-3 or TRBV12-4 and TRBJ2-1, with 9 bases aligning to TRBD2. This CDR3 spans 15 amino acids. V was pared by 3 bases and J by 8 bases, with 8 bases of the junction left unmatched. CDR3 residues: CASSFRSGSLDEQFF. The CDR3 coding sequence is TGTGCCAGCAGTTTCCGTAGCGGGAGTCTTGATGAGCAGTTCTTC.

This clonotype was observed many times. V is TRBV12-3 or TRBV12-4 and J is TRBJ2-2; no clear D gene. V lost 7 bases and J 3 bases, leaving 9 bases between the germline ends. The CDR3 has 13 residues. The CDR3 DNA sequence: TGTGCCAGCACCTCCCCTGACACCGGGGAGCTGTTTTTT. Protein product: CASTSPDTGELFF.

This clonotype was seen a few times. Written as DNA, the CDR3 is TGCGCCAGCAGCTTGGTAACTGGGGCCAACGTCCTGACTTTC. Protein sequence: CASSLVTGANVLTF. V is TRBV5-1 and J is TRBJ2-6; D call uncertain. The V end lost 0 bases, the J end lost 2 bases, and 3 bases lay between the germline ends. Germline CDR1 and CDR2: SGHRS and YFSETQ. This CDR3 contains 14 residues.

This clonotype has more than one count but fewer than ten. The chain carries TRBV27 and TRBJ2-1, with 9 bases that match TRBD2. The CDR3 covers 14 residues. In germline, CDR1 is MNHEY, CDR2 SMNVEV (reference sequence). V shed 3 bases, J shed 8 bases, and the junction held 5 bases outside the gene matches. In DNA form, the CDR3 reads TGTGCCAGCAGTTTTAATAGCGGGAGTTATGAGCAGTTCTTC. Residues: CASSFNSGSYEQFF.

This clonotype turned up a few times. The V gene is TRBV5-5, the J gene TRBJ2-2; TRBD2 agrees at 9 bases. With V trimmed by 1 base and J by 5 bases, 6 bases remained unmatched. The germline CDR1 and CDR2 sequences are SGHKS and YYEKEE (reference sequence). The CDR3 length is 16 residues. This CDR3 is CASSLRTSGLTGELFF. DNA of the CDR3: TGTGCCAGCAGCTTGCGTACTAGCGGGTTAACCGGGGAGCTGTTTTTT.

This clonotype was seen a handful of times. The V call is TRBV7-6, the J call TRBJ1-1; D uncertain. The CDR3 contains 15 residues. Germline-derived CDR1 and CDR2 are SGHVS and FNYEAQ. V lost 1 base to trimming and J lost 1 base, with 10 bases between them. This chain's CDR3 is CASSLDRWGNTEAFF. In DNA form, the CDR3 reads TGTGCCAGCAGCTTAGACAGATGGGGGAACACTGAAGCTTTCTTT.

This clonotype was observed a single time. The V and J genes are TRBV20-1 and TRBJ1-5; D not resolved. Trimming stripped 0 bases from V and 0 bases from J, with 15 bases between. The CDR3 consists of 17 residues. Germline V gene lookup returns CDR1 DFQATT and CDR2 SNEGSKA (reference sequence). CDR3: CSARDRDRAYSNQPQHF. In nucleotides, the CDR3 is TGCAGTGCTAGAGACCGGGATAGGGCGTATAGCAATCAGCCCCAGCATTTT.

The chain joins TRBV20-1 to TRBJ2-5; D is uncertain. The length of the CDR3 is 11 residues. CDR1 DFQATT and CDR2 SNEGSKA come from the germline V gene (reference sequence). V was cut by 5 bases and J by 1 base, with 5 bases left in between. Here the CDR3 reads CSAAVQETQYF. In DNA, the CDR3 is TGCAGTGCTGCAGTCCAAGAGACCCAGTACTTC.

Concerning this clonotype itself: A much larger clone differs from this one at a single base, so this may be a read error. This rearrangement joins TRBV20-1 to TRBJ1-2, with unresolved D. Germline CDR1 is DFQATT and CDR2 is SNEGSKA (reference sequence). The CDR3 is 14 residues long. The ends were cut back, 3 bases at V and 1 base at J, with 12 bases in the middle. The CDR3 here is CSASTAGNNYGYTF. DNA of the CDR3: TGCAGTGCTAGTACAGCAGGAAATAACTATGGCTACACCTTC.

This clonotype was seen a few times. V is TRBV3-1 and J is TRBJ1-6; unclear D gene. This CDR3 has 14 amino acids. The germline V and J ends were trimmed by 2 bases and 14 bases, with 16 bases remaining between them. Germline V gives CDR1 LGHDT, CDR2 YNNKEL (reference sequence). For the CDR3, the DNA is TGTGCCAGCAGCCAATCACTTGACCTGGTCACCCTCCACTTT. Amino acids: CASSQSLDLVTLHF.

The CDR3 sequence: CASSSSGTNEKLFF. The CDR3 DNA sequence: TGCGCCAGCAGCTCTTCAGGGACCAATGAAAAACTGTTTTTT. V and J are TRBV5-1 and TRBJ1-4; perhaps TRBD1 as D (5 bases). The V end lost 3 bases, the J end lost 5 bases, and 11 bases lay between the germline ends. The CDR3 sequence is 14 residues long. Germline V gene sequence: CDR1 SGHRS, CDR2 YFSETQ. Supplemented by reference TRBV5-1 and TRBJ1-4, the full variable domain reads KAGVTQTPRYLIKTRGQQVTLSCSPISGHRSVSWYQQTPGQGLQFLFEYFSETQRNKGNFPGRFSGRQFSNSRSEMNVSTLELGDSALYLCASSSSGTNEKLFFGSGTQLSVL.

This sequence joins TRBV18 and TRBJ1-2; the D is unclear. CDR1 is KGHSH, CDR2 LQKENI, per germline. The germline V and J ends were trimmed by 2 bases and 4 bases, with 14 bases remaining between them. The CDR3 extends over 15 amino acids. The CDR3 DNA follows: TGTGCCAGCTCACCAGAAGACATGGTCAGCTATGGCTACACCTTC. Translating gives CASSPEDMVSYGYTF.

There are a few counts of this clonotype. The chain carries TRBV9 and TRBJ2-1; 9 nucleotides agree with TRBD2. The V and J ends lost 1 base and 6 bases, in that order; junction bases with no gene match: 5. The germline CDR1 and CDR2 sequences are SGDLS and YYNGEE. The CDR3 has 15 amino acids. The CDR3 DNA follows: TGTGCCAGCAGCGTATCTAGCGGGGTTTTCAATGAGCAGTTCTTC. Protein product: CASSVSSGVFNEQFF.

This chain links TRBV7-6 with TRBJ2-1; 7 bases fit TRBD2. Unmatched junction bases numbered 10, after V lost 5 bases and J lost 6 bases. Per germline, CDR1 SGHVS and CDR2 FNYEAQ. The CDR3 has 15 amino acids. CDR3 nucleotides: TGTGCCAGCAGCCAAACGACTAGCAGCACCAATGAGCAGTTCTTC. It codes for CASSQTTSSTNEQFF.

The chain is built from TRBV7-2 and TRBJ1-4, with D tentatively TRBD1 (5 bases). Per the germline V gene, CDR1 is SGHTA and CDR2 is FQGNSA. The CDR3 sequence is 15 residues long. V lost 0 bases and J 8 bases, leaving 13 bases between the germline ends. The DNA of the CDR3 is TGTGCCAGCAGCTTAGCTTTAGGGGCGGGGGAAAAACTGTTTTTT. Translation: CASSLALGAGEKLFF.

This clonotype was seen only a few times. The chain carries TRBV4-3 and TRBJ1-6; D unclear. The CDR3 totals 16 residues. From germline, CDR1 is LGHNA and CDR2 YSLEER. Trimming took off 0 bases at V and 2 bases at J, with 8 bases between the two ends. CDR3 nucleotides: TGCGCCAGCAGCCAAGATCTTCTAACCTATAATTCACCCCTCCACTTT. As protein: CASSQDLLTYNSPLHF.

This clonotype occurred a few times. As DNA, the CDR3 is TGCAGTGCTCTCGGGAGGGGCGGGGGCCACCAAGAGACCCAGTACTTC. It specifies CSALGRGGGHQETQYF. The rearrangement uses TRBV20-1 and TRBJ2-5; 8 bases fit TRBD2. CDR1 and CDR2 from the germline V gene are DFQATT and SNEGSKA (reference sequence). With V trimmed by 5 bases and J by 0 bases, 11 bases remained unmatched. The CDR3 contains 16 residues.

This sequence joins TRBV5-5 and TRBJ2-5; weak D call: TRBD2 (6 bases). Germline CDR1 is SGHKS and CDR2 is YYEKEE (reference sequence). V was clipped by 4 bases and J by 3 bases, with 13 bases between them. The CDR3 extends over 14 amino acids. The CDR3 region has the DNA TGTGCCAGCAGCGTTGGGACTGAAGAAGAGACCCAGTACTTC. Encoded protein: CASSVGTEEETQYF. The complete variable domain, with remaining parts taken from reference TRBV5-5 and TRBJ2-5, reads DAGVTQSPTHLIKTRGQQVTLRCSPISGHKSVSWYQQVLGQGPQFIFQYYEKEERGRGNFPDRFSARQFPNYSSELNVNALLLGDSALYLCASSVGTEEETQYFGPGTRLLVL.

CDR3 in amino acids: CASSIVDNNEQFF. In nucleotides, the CDR3 is TGTGCCAGTAGTATAGTCGATAACAATGAGCAGTTCTTC. The chain combines TRBV19 with TRBJ2-1; D call uncertain. The germline gives CDR1 LNHDA, CDR2 SQIVND (reference sequence). The V end was cut by 1 base, the J end by 5 bases, with 6 bases between. The CDR3 contains 13 residues.

There are many counts of this clonotype. Here the CDR3 reads CAISESIISGRGPDEQFF. Written as DNA, the CDR3 is TGTGCCATCAGTGAGTCGATCATTAGCGGGAGAGGGCCCGATGAGCAGTTCTTC. The V and J genes are TRBV10-3 and TRBJ2-1; 9 nucleotides agree with TRBD2. Trimming cost V 0 bases and J 8 bases; bases outside gene matches: 14. CDR1 and CDR2 from the germline V gene are ENHRY and SYGVKD. The length of the CDR3 is 18 residues.

This clonotype was counted a few times. J is TRBJ1-2 and V is TRBV4-2, with D possibly TRBD1 on 5 matching bases. The length of the CDR3 is 15 residues. Trimming took off 4 bases at V and 5 bases at J, with 17 bases between the two ends. Per germline, CDR1 LGHNA and CDR2 YNFKEQ. The CDR3 nucleotides are TGTGCCAGCAGCCTCGGGAGGCGGGGACTATATGGCTACACCTTC. Residues: CASSLGRRGLYGYTF.

There are a few counts of this clonotype. This chain uses TRBV7-2 with TRBJ2-7; D unresolved. This CDR3 is 15 amino acids long. With 5 bases removed from V and 4 bases from J, the gap between germline ends came to 18 bases. CDR1 is SGHTA, CDR2 FQGNSA, per germline. In DNA form, the CDR3 reads TGTGCCAGCAGCCCCCGAACGGGCGGAGTATACGAGCAGTACTTC. Its protein is CASSPRTGGVYEQYF. The variable domain in full, with the rest retrieved from reference TRBV7-2 and TRBJ2-7, is GAGVSQSPSNKVTEKGKDVELRCDPISGHTALYWYRQSLGQGLEFLIYFQGNSAPDKSGLPSDRFSAERTGGSVSTLTIQRTQQEDSAVYLCASSPRTGGVYEQYFGPGTRLTVT.

Worth noting for this clonotype: The junction does not match germline at one end; this may be a read error. V and J are TRBV3-1 and TRBJ2-5; TRBD2 aligns across 11 bases. Germline CDR1 and CDR2: LGHDT and YNNKEL (reference sequence). The CDR3 totals 12 residues. CDR3 in amino acids: CASSQEGTSGTF. DNA for the CDR3: TGTGCCAGCAGCCAAGAAGGGACTAGCGGAACCTTC.

This clonotype was detected many times. The genes are TRBV7-9 and TRBJ1-4; D may be TRBD1 (5 bases). The germline V gene encodes CDR1 SEHNR and CDR2 FQNEAQ (reference sequence). V lost 1 base and J 15 bases, leaving 15 bases between the germline ends. CDR3 length equals 13 residues. CDR3: CASSLVLQGEVFF. In DNA, the CDR3 is TGTGCCAGCAGCTTAGTGCTCCAGGGAGAAGTGTTTTTT.

This clonotype has a single count. V usage is TRBV30 and J usage is TRBJ2-1; D not resolved. Germline lookup yields CDR1 GTSNPN and CDR2 SVGIG (reference sequence). The CDR3 contains 12 residues. The V and J ends lost 3 bases and 4 bases respectively, with 7 bases between them. The CDR3 bases are TGTGCCTGGAGCCGACTGTACAATGAGCAGTTCTTC. Amino acids: CAWSRLYNEQFF.

The gene calls are TRBV23-1 and TRBJ2-7; 7 positions match TRBD2. TRBV23-1 is assigned to the ORF class and has an uncertain function. This CDR3 spans 17 amino acids. V lost 0 bases, J lost 0 bases, and 8 bases stayed unmatched. For the CDR3, the DNA is TGCGCCAGCAGTCAATCGGAGAAGCGGGGCAGCTCCTACGAGCAGTACTTC. Encoded protein: CASSQSEKRGSSYEQYF.

This clonotype has just a few counts. The chain uses TRBV6-5 and TRBJ1-6, with 8 bases lining up with TRBD1. The CDR3 is 14 residues long. CDR1 MNHEY and CDR2 SVGAGI come from the germline V gene. The junction had 3 bases not matched to a gene; V was cut back by 2 bases and J by 9 bases. The CDR3 region has the DNA TGTGCCAGCAGTTACCAGGGGGCGCGTTCACCCCTCCACTTT. Translation: CASSYQGARSPLHF.

This clonotype was seen only a few times. This chain connects TRBV6-2 or TRBV6-3 to TRBJ1-1; 7 positions agree with TRBD1. Germline loops: CDR1 MNHEY, CDR2 SVGEGT. This CDR3 is built from 14 residues. V dropped 2 bases and J dropped 4; count of bases not matched to a gene: 4. The CDR3 DNA is TGTGCCAGCAGTTACAGGGGGCTGAGCACTGAAGCTTTCTTT. Translation: CASSYRGLSTEAFF.

Notes on this clonotype: Germline is not matched at one junction end, which may reflect a read error. This sequence joins TRBV5-1 and TRBJ2-1; 7 nucleotides align to TRBD1. Per the germline V gene, CDR1 is SGHRS and CDR2 is YFSETQ. The length of the CDR3 is 14 residues. The CDR3 nucleotides are TGCGCCGGCAGCTCTGGACAGGACTACAATGAGCAGTTCTTC. This sequence encodes CAGSSGQDYNEQFF.

This sequence joins TRBV4-1 and TRBJ2-7; weak D call: TRBD2 (6 bases). The V gene's germline CDR1 is MGHRA and CDR2 YSYEKL. This CDR3 region has 14 residues. Trimming took off 5 bases at V and 2 bases at J, with 13 bases between the two ends. DNA of the CDR3: TGCGCCAGCAGCGGCGAAACGGGAGCCTACGAGCAGTACTTC. Its translation: CASSGETGAYEQYF.

This clonotype has just a few counts. The CDR3 loop is CASTFPPTEAFF. CDR3 nucleotide sequence: TGTGCCAGCACCTTCCCCCCCACTGAAGCTTTCTTT. The V call is TRBV12-3 or TRBV12-4, the J call TRBJ1-1, with D unclear. The CDR3 spans 12 residues. Trimming shortened V by 7 bases and J by 4 bases, and 10 bases separated the two germline ends.

This clonotype was counted many times. The chain's CDR3 is CASSYLPADYSYNEQFF. Here the CDR3 DNA reads TGTGCCAGCAGTTACTTACCCGCTGATTACTCCTACAATGAGCAGTTCTTC. The V and J genes are TRBV6-2 or TRBV6-3 and TRBJ2-1, with D unclear. Germline CDR1 is MNHEY and CDR2 is SVGEGT. V was trimmed by 1 base and J by 0 bases, leaving 13 bases between them. This CDR3 contains 17 residues.